The 21 T cell receptor beta chains below come from one sample, sequenced in a study of blood T cell repertoires in COVID-19. Profiling relied on immunoSEQ multiplex PCR, and the TCRdb table lists in-frame clones only, not all of them. Of approximately 54,000 clones in the sample, 75% to 85% are singletons; the top ten hold 7.6%. Specimen: peripheral blood. The receptors were sampled from a human donor in a cohort sampled during active COVID-19.

The V and J genes are TRBV7-2 and TRBJ1-1, with 7 nucleotides matching TRBD1. Germline CDR1 is SGHTA and CDR2 is FQGNSA. J was trimmed by 1 base and V by 1 base; bases with no gene match: 3. The CDR3 is 15 residues long. The CDR3 coding sequence is TGTGCCAGCAGCTTAGAACGGACAGGGAACACTGAAGCTTTCTTT. Encoded protein: CASSLERTGNTEAFF.

The chain combines TRBV9 with TRBJ1-2; D is possibly TRBD1 (5 bases). Germline loops: CDR1 SGDLS, CDR2 YYNGEE. Trimming left V 0 bases short and J 7 bases short, with 19 bases between. The CDR3 is 16 amino acids. CDR3 sequence (DNA): TGTGCCAGCAGCGTAGCAGGAACAGGTTCTCCTCGTGGCTACACCTTC. This translates into CASSVAGTGSPRGYTF.

The V gene is TRBV24-1, the J gene TRBJ1-4; 7 bases match TRBD1. From germline, CDR1 is KGHDR and CDR2 SFDVKD. The CDR3 is made up of 16 amino acids. The V gene end was trimmed by 5 bases and the J gene end by 7 bases; junction bases not matched to a gene: 12. The CDR3 reads CATSGGPQGISEKLFF. The DNA for the CDR3 is TGTGCCACCAGTGGGGGTCCACAGGGGATTTCTGAAAAACTGTTTTTT.

For the CDR3, the DNA is TGTGCCAGCAGCCAAGAATTACGGGCAGCGGGAGGGGGCCCAGCCAAAAACATTCAGTACTTC. Translated: CASSQELRAAGGGPAKNIQYF. The V gene is TRBV3-1 (or the pseudogene TRBV3-2), the J gene TRBJ2-4; 10 nucleotides align to TRBD2. Germline V gives CDR1 LGHDT, CDR2 YNNKEL (reference sequence). V shed 0 bases, J shed 0 bases, and the junction held 14 bases outside the gene matches. This CDR3 spans 21 amino acids.

This sequence joins TRBV7-3 and TRBJ2-4; TRBD2 matches 7 bases. CDR3 length equals 14 residues. Per germline, CDR1 SGHTA and CDR2 FQGTGA. V was clipped by 2 bases and J by 7 bases; unmatched bases: 5. CDR3 sequence reads: CASSLEAGTNIQYF. CDR3 coding DNA: TGTGCCAGCAGCTTAGAAGCGGGGACTAACATTCAGTACTTC.

The chain carries TRBV3-1 (or the pseudogene TRBV3-2) and TRBJ2-1; D might be TRBD2 (6 bases). The CDR3 consists of 14 residues. Trimming took 5 bases from V and 6 from J, leaving 14 bases between them. Germline values: CDR1 LGHDT, CDR2 YNNKEL (reference sequence). The CDR3 sequence: CASSRGTAINEQFF. As DNA, the CDR3 is TGTGCCAGCAGCAGAGGGACTGCCATCAATGAGCAGTTCTTC.

This chain uses TRBV2 with TRBJ2-2; 7 nucleotides align to TRBD1. The length of the CDR3 is 13 residues. Trimming removed 4 bases from V and 5 bases from J; junction bases left unmatched: 1. The germline V gene has CDR1 SNHLY and CDR2 FYNNEI. The DNA of the CDR3 is TGTGCCAGCAGTGCCAGGGGGACCGGGGAGCTGTTTTTT. It yields the protein CASSARGTGELFF. The variable domain in full, with the rest retrieved from reference TRBV2 and TRBJ2-2, is EPEVTQTPSHQVTQMGQEVILRCVPISNHLYFYWYRQILGQKVEFLVSFYNNEISEKSEIFDDQFSVERPDGSNFTLKIRSTKLEDSAMYFCASSARGTGELFFGEGSRLTVL.

This chain links TRBV5-4 with TRBJ2-6; tentative D call: TRBD2 (5 bases). Trimming pared 1 base from V and 3 bases from J, leaving 8 bases between. This CDR3 contains 15 residues. The germline V gene has CDR1 SGHNT and CDR2 YYREEE (reference sequence). CDR3 DNA sequence: TGTGCCAGCAGCTTGCCCGGAGGTGGGGCCAACGTCCTGACTTTC. Amino acids: CASSLPGGGANVLTF.

The rearrangement links TRBV10-3 to TRBJ1-3; D might be TRBD1 (6 bases). V lost 5 bases, J lost 0 bases, and 11 bases lay in between. Germline V gives CDR1 ENHRY, CDR2 SYGVKD. This CDR3 is 15 amino acids long. The CDR3 bases are TGTGCCATCAGTTCAACAGGGAGCTCTGGAAACACCATATATTTT. It translates to CAISSTGSSGNTIYF.

This clone was counted a single time. The chain is built from TRBV3-1 (or the pseudogene TRBV3-2) and TRBJ1-3; tentative D call: TRBD1 (5 bases). The V end lost 4 bases, the J end lost 2 bases, and 9 bases lay between the germline ends. Germline V gene lookup returns CDR1 LGHDT and CDR2 YNNKEL (reference sequence). The CDR3 contains 14 residues. CDR3 region: CASSPQGAGNTIYF. The CDR3 bases are TGTGCCAGCAGCCCGCAAGGGGCTGGAAACACCATATATTTT.

The chain is built from TRBV19 and TRBJ1-3; D is perhaps TRBD1 (5 bases). The CDR3 contains 16 residues. V was clipped by 3 bases and J by 2 bases, with 14 bases between them. Germline CDR1 is LNHDA and CDR2 is SQIVND (reference sequence). The CDR3 protein is CASSISSIRAGNTIYF. CDR3 coding DNA: TGTGCCAGTAGTATCTCCTCAATCAGGGCTGGAAACACCATATATTTT.

J is TRBJ2-7 and V is TRBV27; no definite D call. The CDR3 consists of 13 residues. V was pared by 3 bases and J by 1 base, with 7 bases between. Germline V gives CDR1 MNHEY, CDR2 SMNVEV (reference sequence). This CDR3 is CASSFGRSYEQYF. The CDR3 region has the DNA TGTGCCAGCAGTTTCGGCAGGTCCTACGAGCAGTACTTC.

This chain joins TRBV7-9 and TRBJ2-6; D is unresolved. This CDR3 is 17 amino acids long. Trimming shortened V by 2 bases and J by 1 base, and 12 bases separated the two germline ends. Germline CDR1 SEHNR, CDR2 FQNEAQ (reference sequence). The CDR3 nucleotides are TGTGCCAGCAGCTTAAGCTCCTCGCAATCTGGGGCCAACGTCCTGACTTTC. Protein product: CASSLSSSQSGANVLTF.

The rearrangement links TRBV15 to TRBJ1-2, with D possibly being TRBD1 (6 bases). Germline V gene sequence: CDR1 LNHNV, CDR2 YYDKDF (reference sequence). Trimming took 0 bases from V and 2 from J, leaving 13 bases between them. The CDR3 runs 16 residues. As DNA, the CDR3 is TGTGCCACCAGCAGAGATCCGGGGGGGGCAAACTATGGCTACACCTTC. Its protein product is CATSRDPGGANYGYTF.

The rearrangement links TRBV24-1 to TRBJ1-2; TRBD1 is a possible D gene (6 bases). Germline values: CDR1 KGHDR, CDR2 SFDVKD. Trimming removed 5 bases from V and 8 bases from J, with 11 bases in between. The CDR3 consists of 12 residues. The CDR3 DNA sequence: TGTGCCACCAGTGGAACAGGGTTCGGCTACACCTTC. As protein: CATSGTGFGYTF.

There are a few counts of this clone. The chain recombines TRBV6-5 with TRBJ2-7; TRBD1 matches 9 bases. Unmatched junction bases numbered 4, after V lost 0 bases and J lost 4 bases. The CDR3 length is 15 residues. Germline CDR1 reads MNHEY; CDR2 reads SVGAGI. CDR3 in amino acids: CASSYSATGGYEQYF. The CDR3 nucleotides read TGTGCCAGCAGTTACTCGGCGACAGGGGGATACGAGCAGTACTTC.

V gene TRBV19 combines with J gene TRBJ1-3; weak D call: TRBD1 (6 bases). Germline V gives CDR1 LNHDA, CDR2 SQIVND (reference sequence). The CDR3 runs 17 residues. V was clipped by 6 bases and J by 0 bases, with 18 bases between them. DNA for the CDR3: TGTGCCAGTAGCCAACCCGGACAGTTCCACTCTGGAAACACCATATATTTT. This gives the protein CASSQPGQFHSGNTIYF.

The chain uses TRBV4-2 and TRBJ1-3; D not resolved. The CDR3 has 14 amino acids. Germline CDR1 is LGHNA and CDR2 is YNFKEQ. V lost 3 bases to trimming and J lost 3 bases, with 9 bases between them. The CDR3 is CASSQGRSGNTIYF. The CDR3 DNA is TGTGCCAGCAGCCAGGGGAGAAGTGGAAACACCATATATTTT.

The chain joins TRBV28 to TRBJ1-2, with D maybe TRBD1 (6 bases). The CDR3 runs to 17 residues. The V gene's germline CDR1 is MDHEN and CDR2 SYDVKM. Trimming took off 2 bases at V and 4 bases at J, with 20 bases between the two ends. DNA for the CDR3: TGTGCCAGCAGTTTAAGAGGGGTTGGTAGACAGGTCTATGGCTACACCTTC. It encodes CASSLRGVGRQVYGYTF.

This chain joins TRBV28 and TRBJ2-3; 9 bases agree with TRBD2. The CDR3 loop spans 15 amino acids. V trimming: 8 bases; J trimming: 4 bases; junction bases outside the gene matches: 10. Germline CDR1 and CDR2: MDHEN and SYDVKM. CDR3 bases: TGTGCCAGCGCCAGACGGCGGGAGGGGGCAGATACGCAGTATTTT. It translates to CASARRREGADTQYF.

The chain employs TRBV7-2 and TRBJ2-7, with TRBD2 identical over 10 bases. Germline assignment: CDR1 SGHTA and CDR2 FQGNSA. The CDR3 consists of 13 residues. With V trimmed by 5 bases and J by 12 bases, 10 bases remained unmatched. In DNA, the CDR3 is TGTGCCAGCAGCCCGGGACTAGCGAGTCCGTTGTACTTC. It translates to CASSPGLASPLYF.